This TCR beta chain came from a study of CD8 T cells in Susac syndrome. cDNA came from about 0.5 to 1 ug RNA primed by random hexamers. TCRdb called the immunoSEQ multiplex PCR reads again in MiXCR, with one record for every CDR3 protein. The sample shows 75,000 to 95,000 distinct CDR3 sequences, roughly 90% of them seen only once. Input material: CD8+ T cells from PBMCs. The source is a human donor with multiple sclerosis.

CDR3 in DNA: TGTGCCAGTAGTATACTGCCAGAGAAGCCCCAGCATTTT. Amino acid sequence: CASSILPEKPQHF. The chain employs TRBV19 and TRBJ1-5; D unresolved. The CDR3 runs 13 residues. Germline loops: CDR1 LNHDA, CDR2 SQIVND (reference sequence). V shed 2 bases and J shed 8 bases, with 10 bases lying between them.